This section outlines one T cell receptor beta chain sequence together with its context. Its matching antigen is unknown. The authors reverse transcribed roughly 0.5 to 1 ug RNA with random hexamers. TCRdb ran MiXCR on the immunoSEQ multiplex PCR reads and lists one entry per CDR3 protein. The sample has roughly 330,000 distinct CDR3 sequences, under 95% seen once. V was trimmed by 6 bases and J by 13 bases, leaving 21 bases between them. Germline V gives CDR1 DFQATT, CDR2 SNEGSKA (reference sequence). CDR3 length: 12 residues. The data derive from a study of CD8 T cells in Susac syndrome. Notes on the study in general: The study's TCR sequencing and HLA analysis drew on a certain number of individuals. That number was acknowledged as relatively small.

The clonotype comes from a human donor with multiple sclerosis. This rearrangement joins TRBV20-1 to TRBJ1-1; D is undetermined. The sample comprised CD4+ T cells from PBMCs. For the CDR3, the DNA is TGCAGTGCCCACCGAGTGGCCGGGGAATTTTTCTTT. Translating gives CSAHRVAGEFFF.